One and the same sample provided the 15 T cell receptor beta chains below, sequenced in a study of cytomegalovirus exposure and HLA in healthy donors. PCR was performed using 60 Vbeta and 13 Jbeta primers. Sequenced by immunoSEQ multiplex PCR; TCRdb stores in-frame clones only, minus some. The sample includes under 200,000 clones, roughly 80% of them seen just once. Sequences were obtained from PBMCs. Receptor source: a man aged 35-49 years in good health and CMV-seronegative.

CDR3 nucleotides: TGTGCCACCAGCAGAGATCGGGACAGAAAAAACATTCAGTACTTC. As protein: CATSRDRDRKNIQYF. The chain has TRBV15 and TRBJ2-4; 7 bases agree with TRBD1. V dropped 0 bases and J dropped 4; count of bases not matched to a gene: 3. Germline V gene lookup returns CDR1 LNHNV and CDR2 YYDKDF (reference sequence). CDR3 size: 15 residues.

The rearrangement links TRBV7-2 to TRBJ2-7, with D possibly being TRBD2 (5 bases). CDR1 is SGHTA, CDR2 FQGNSA, per germline. Trimming shortened V by 5 bases and J by 4 bases, and 12 bases separated the two germline ends. There are 13 residues in the CDR3. The CDR3 reads CASSRGSLYEQYF. Written as DNA, the CDR3 is TGTGCCAGCAGCCGCGGGTCCCTTTACGAGCAGTACTTC.

This clone was seen just once. The J gene is TRBJ2-3, the V gene TRBV19; D is perhaps TRBD1 (6 bases). CDR1 is LNHDA and CDR2 is SQIVND in the germline V gene (reference sequence). The CDR3 covers 15 residues. The V end was cut by 4 bases, the J end by 2 bases, with 13 bases between. In nucleotides, the CDR3 is TGTGCCAGTAGTACCCTGACAGGTTTCACAGATACGCAGTATTTT. It yields the protein CASSTLTGFTDTQYF.

This chain joins TRBV7-6 and TRBJ2-1; the D gene is possibly TRBD1 (6 bases). CDR1 and CDR2 from the germline V gene are SGHVS and FNYEAQ. Trimming removed 2 bases at V and 9 bases at J, with 11 bases between. This CDR3 region has 13 residues. The CDR3 protein is CASSLLRGGEQFF. The CDR3 region has the DNA TGTGCCAGCAGCTTACTCAGGGGTGGTGAGCAGTTCTTC.

The CDR3 region is CASRSGMGASDEQFF. Written as DNA, the CDR3 is TGTGCCAGCAGAAGCGGAATGGGAGCGTCCGATGAGCAGTTCTTC. The chain couples TRBV6-1 to TRBJ2-1; maybe TRBD2 (5 bases). Germline assignment: CDR1 MNHNS and CDR2 SASEGT. V lost 6 bases and J lost 8, with 20 bases in between. This CDR3 contains 15 residues.

The chain is built from TRBV10-3 and TRBJ2-7, with 7 bases lining up with TRBD1. The germline CDR1 and CDR2 sequences are ENHRY and SYGVKD. The CDR3 loop spans 14 amino acids. J gave up 2 bases and V 5 bases, and 6 bases lay outside the gene matches. CDR3 DNA: TGTGCCATCAGTTTCGGGACAGCTACCTACGAGCAGTACTTC. Its translation: CAISFGTATYEQYF.

As regards this clone: Germline and junction disagree at one end, which may indicate a read error. Distinct nucleotide sequences in the sample also encode this CDR3. The chain's CDR3 is CASSQDKGTDRGNSPLHF. Written as DNA, the CDR3 is TGCGCCAGCAGCCAAGATAAGGGTACGGACAGGGGAAATTCGCCCCTCCACTTT. The chain couples TRBV4-1 to TRBJ1-6, with TRBD1 matching over 9 bases. The germline V gene encodes CDR1 MGHRA and CDR2 YSYEKL. This CDR3 has 18 amino acids.

With respect to this clone: The identical CDR3 is also encoded by other nucleotide sequences in the sample. The V call is TRBV7-6, the J call TRBJ2-7; 10 bases line up with TRBD1. Germline V gene data show CDR1 as SGHVS and CDR2 as FNYEAQ. Trimming cost V 3 bases and J 5 bases; bases outside gene matches: 4. This CDR3 is 14 amino acids long. The CDR3 nucleotides read TGTGCCAGCAGCTTGCGGACAGGGGGTCACGAGCAGTACTTC. Translated: CASSLRTGGHEQYF.

The rearrangement uses TRBV10-3 and TRBJ2-1, with a tentative D call TRBD1 (6 bases). The CDR3 has 17 residues. The germline V gene has CDR1 ENHRY and CDR2 SYGVKD. V was trimmed by 0 bases and J by 5 bases, leaving 17 bases between them. CDR3 residues: CAISESTGGALHNEQFF. The CDR3, as DNA: TGTGCCATCAGTGAGTCGACAGGTGGGGCTTTACACAATGAGCAGTTCTTC.

This chain uses TRBV5-6 with TRBJ1-5, with 7 bases matching TRBD1. The CDR3 extends over 14 amino acids. The junction had 6 bases not matched to a gene; V was cut back by 4 bases and J by 5 bases. Looked up from germline, CDR1 is SGHDT and CDR2 is YYEEEE. CDR3 coding DNA: TGTGCCAGCAGCCGCCGGGACAGCTATCAGCCCCAGCATTTT. Translating it yields CASSRRDSYQPQHF.

This chain links TRBV9 with TRBJ1-6; TRBD1 matches at 8 bases. The germline CDR1 and CDR2 sequences are SGDLS and YYNGEE. The CDR3 is made up of 16 amino acids. The V segment lost 3 bases and the J segment 8 bases; nucleotides outside the gene matches: 10. CDR3 DNA: TGTGCCAGCAGCGGAGCAGGGGGCTCCTTTGATTCACCCCTCCACTTT. It encodes CASSGAGGSFDSPLHF.

The V call is TRBV6-6, the J call TRBJ1-1; 8 nucleotides align to TRBD1. Germline V gene lookup returns CDR1 MNHNY and CDR2 SVGAGI (reference sequence). The CDR3 sequence is 16 residues long. V dropped 6 bases and J dropped 4; count of bases not matched to a gene: 13. The DNA for the CDR3 is TGTGCCAGCAGCCTCGGGACAGGTGGAGGAGTCACTGAAGCTTTCTTT. It codes for CASSLGTGGGVTEAFF.

The V call is TRBV19, the J call TRBJ1-6, with 8 bases matching TRBD1. J lost 4 bases, V lost 5 bases, and 4 bases had no gene match. Per germline, CDR1 LNHDA and CDR2 SQIVND (reference sequence). The CDR3 spans 15 residues. CDR3 in DNA: TGTGCCAGTAGTGCGGACAGGGCTTATAATTCACCCCTCCACTTT. It encodes CASSADRAYNSPLHF.

In its sample, this clone was seen once. V usage is TRBV28 and J usage is TRBJ2-3, with 8 bases identical to TRBD2. The V gene end was trimmed by 4 bases and the J gene end by 6 bases; junction bases not matched to a gene: 9. The germline V gene has CDR1 MDHEN and CDR2 SYDVKM. The CDR3 consists of 15 residues. The CDR3 region has the DNA TGTGCCAGCAGTTACTCTCCGGGGGGGCGTGATACGCAGTATTTT. This sequence encodes CASSYSPGGRDTQYF.

This chain uses TRBV5-5 with TRBJ1-5; D is unresolved. The CDR3 is 14 amino acids. V was cut by 1 base and J by 3 bases, with 8 bases left in between. The germline V gene has CDR1 SGHKS and CDR2 YYEKEE (reference sequence). Here the CDR3 DNA reads TGTGCCAGCAGCTTGATGCAGGTCAATCAGCCCCAGCATTTT. It is translated as CASSLMQVNQPQHF.